Shown below are 10 T cell receptor beta chains from a single sample sequenced in a study of blood T cell repertoires in COVID-19. Some clones are missing from TCRdb's copy, which holds only in-frame ones; the method was immunoSEQ multiplex PCR. Here the sample spans 160,000 or so clones, around 80% being singletons. Sequencing was carried out using PBMCs or T cells enriched from blood (not recorded which). These receptors were obtained from a man aged 50 or older who had recovered from COVID-19.

V is TRBV30 and J is TRBJ1-6; the D gene is possibly TRBD1 (5 bases). Germline V gene lookup returns CDR1 GTSNPN and CDR2 SVGIG (reference sequence). V dropped 0 bases and J dropped 7 bases, with 7 bases sitting between them. There are 13 residues in the CDR3. CDR3 residues: CAWSVKGNSPLHF. DNA for the CDR3: TGTGCCTGGAGTGTAAAGGGGAATTCACCCCTCCACTTT.

This clone was detected only once. This chain joins TRBV30 and TRBJ1-3; possibly TRBD1 for D (6 bases). Per the germline V gene, CDR1 is GTSNPN and CDR2 is SVGIG (reference sequence). Between the trimmed V and J ends, which lost 4 bases and 0 bases, there was a span of 10 bases. This CDR3 contains 14 residues. The CDR3 coding sequence is TGTGCCTGGACTTGGACAGACTCTGGAAACACCATATATTTT. It specifies CAWTWTDSGNTIYF.

This chain links TRBV5-1 with TRBJ2-3, with a tentative D call TRBD1 (6 bases). V lost 0 bases, J lost 7 bases, and 9 bases lay in between. CDR3 length equals 13 residues. The germline V gene has CDR1 SGHRS and CDR2 YFSETQ. CDR3 DNA: TGCGCCAGCAGCTTGGTGGGGGCGCATACGCAGTATTTT. Its protein product is CASSLVGAHTQYF.

The rearrangement uses TRBV7-9 and TRBJ2-4; 14 nucleotides agree with TRBD2. V lost 5 bases and J lost 6; bases outside the gene matches: 6. The germline V gene encodes CDR1 SEHNR and CDR2 FQNEAQ (reference sequence). CDR3 length equals 16 residues. CDR3 DNA sequence: TGTGCCAGCAGCAAACAGGGACTAGCGGGGGTAAACATTCAGTACTTC. It translates to CASSKQGLAGVNIQYF.

V and J are TRBV11-2 and TRBJ2-7; D ambiguous. V was cut by 1 base and J by 2 bases, with 9 bases left in between. Germline CDR1 is SGHAT and CDR2 is FQNNGV. This CDR3 has 14 amino acids. The CDR3: CASSLGHSPYEQYF. As DNA, the CDR3 is TGTGCCAGCAGCTTAGGGCACAGCCCCTACGAGCAGTACTTC. Full variable domain (remainder filled in from reference TRBV11-2 and TRBJ2-7): EAGVAQSPRYKIIEKRQSVAFWCNPISGHATLYWYQQILGQGPKLLIQFQNNGVVDDSQLPKDRFSAERLKGVDSTLKIQPAKLEDSAVYLCASSLGHSPYEQYFGPGTRLTVT.

The J gene is TRBJ1-1, the V gene TRBV29-1; 7 positions match TRBD1. With V trimmed by 6 bases and J by 5 bases, 12 bases remained unmatched. Germline V gene sequence: CDR1 SQVTM, CDR2 ANQGSEA. CDR3 size: 14 residues. Written as DNA, the CDR3 is TGCAGCGTCAAAACTTCCTCAGGGGGAACTGAAGCTTTCTTT. Amino acid sequence: CSVKTSSGGTEAFF.

This clone has only a few counts. V and J are TRBV19 and TRBJ1-2, with 10 positions matching TRBD1. The CDR3 sequence is 15 residues long. Looked up from germline, CDR1 is LNHDA and CDR2 is SQIVND (reference sequence). Germline trimming cut 3 bases from V and 4 bases from J; bases unmatched to any gene: 5. CDR3 nucleotide sequence: TGTGCCAGTAGTATGAGACAGGGGGCCGGCTATGGCTACACCTTC. Its translation: CASSMRQGAGYGYTF. Together with reference TRBV19 and TRBJ1-2, the CDR3 gives the full variable domain: DGGITQSPKYLFRKEGQNVTLSCEQNLNHDAMYWYRQDPGQGLRLIYYSQIVNDFQKGDIAEGYSVSREKKESFPLTVTSAQKNPTAFYLCASSMRQGAGYGYTFGSGTRLTVV.

V usage is TRBV6-5 and J usage is TRBJ1-1; D is possibly TRBD1 (5 bases). V lost 5 bases to trimming and J lost 7 bases, with 17 bases between them. CDR3 length equals 14 residues. The germline CDR1 and CDR2 sequences are MNHEY and SVGAGI. The CDR3 here is CASSLGGTAIEAFF. In nucleotides, the CDR3 is TGTGCCAGCAGTCTGGGGGGGACGGCTATTGAAGCTTTCTTT.

This sequence joins TRBV29-1 and TRBJ2-1; 8 positions match TRBD1. With 6 bases clipped from V and 3 bases from J, the junction kept 10 bases outside the gene matches. Germline CDR1 is SQVTM and CDR2 is ANQGSEA. This CDR3 comprises 15 residues. In nucleotides, the CDR3 is TGCAGCGTATCTCCTACAGGGGGAATCTACAATGAGCAGTTCTTC. This encodes CSVSPTGGIYNEQFF.

The CDR3 nucleotides read TGCAGTGCTAGTTCGGTAGCGGGGGGGTGGGAGACCCAGTACTTC. Protein: CSASSVAGGWETQYF. The chain has TRBV20-1 and TRBJ2-5; 11 positions agree with TRBD2. With V trimmed by 3 bases and J by 5 bases, 8 bases remained unmatched. The CDR3 consists of 15 residues. Germline CDR1 is DFQATT and CDR2 is SNEGSKA (reference sequence).